This T cell receptor (beta chain) emerged from a study of T-cell memory formation after mild COVID-19. Study overall: Clusters of TCRs were largely donor specific. Study results and caveats: Pre-infection memory harbored some responding clones, suggesting cross-reactive memory joined. Contracting CD4+ clones lay largely in CM and EM, with CD8+ ones residing in EMRA.

Each CDR3 protein is one row after TCRdb ran MiXCR on the 5' RACE reads. The table includes roughly 240,000 distinct CDR3 sequences, about 16% detected once. This clonotype was detected a few times. Its antigen is not known. Trimming removed 2 bases from V and 7 bases from J; junction bases left unmatched: 3. Germline V lookup: CDR1 LGHNA, CDR2 YNFKEQ. CDR3 length equals 14 residues. This sequence originates from a man between 18 and 29 years old who had mild COVID-19 (a few samples of this study predate the infection). Cell type and time point are not known. The sample was PBMCs or a T cell subset sorted from them (not recorded which). The chain employs TRBV4-2 and TRBJ2-4; TRBD1 matches at 9 bases. The CDR3 loop reads CASSQKGTGNIQYF. DNA for the CDR3: TGTGCCAGCAGCCAAAAAGGGACAGGGAACATTCAGTACTTC.